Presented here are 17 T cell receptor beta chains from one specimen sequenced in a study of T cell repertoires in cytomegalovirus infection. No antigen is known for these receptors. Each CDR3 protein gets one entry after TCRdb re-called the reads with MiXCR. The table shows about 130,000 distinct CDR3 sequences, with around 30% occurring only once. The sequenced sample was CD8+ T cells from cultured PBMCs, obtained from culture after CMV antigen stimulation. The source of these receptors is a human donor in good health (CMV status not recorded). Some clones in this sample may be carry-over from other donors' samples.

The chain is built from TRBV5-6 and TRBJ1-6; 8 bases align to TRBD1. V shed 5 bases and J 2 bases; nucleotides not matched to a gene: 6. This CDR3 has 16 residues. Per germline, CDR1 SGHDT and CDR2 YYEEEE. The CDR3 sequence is CASSTPGQAYNSPLHF. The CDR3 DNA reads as TGTGCCAGCAGTACCCCGGGACAGGCCTATAATTCACCCCTCCACTTT.

This CDR3 is CASRRTLVGDNTF. The CDR3 bases are TGTGCCAGCAGGAGGACGCTTGTAGGGGATAACACCTTC. The chain carries TRBV6-1 and TRBJ1-2; D possibly corresponds to TRBD1 (5 bases). Trimming took off 6 bases at V and 12 bases at J, with 20 bases between the two ends. Looked up from germline, CDR1 is MNHNS and CDR2 is SASEGT. This CDR3 contains 13 residues.

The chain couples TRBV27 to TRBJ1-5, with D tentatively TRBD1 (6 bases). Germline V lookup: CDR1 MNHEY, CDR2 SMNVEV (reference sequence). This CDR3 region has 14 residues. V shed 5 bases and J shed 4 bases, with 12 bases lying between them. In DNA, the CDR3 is TGTGCCAGCAGTCCAACCCAGGGGAATCAGCCCCAGCATTTT. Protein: CASSPTQGNQPQHF.

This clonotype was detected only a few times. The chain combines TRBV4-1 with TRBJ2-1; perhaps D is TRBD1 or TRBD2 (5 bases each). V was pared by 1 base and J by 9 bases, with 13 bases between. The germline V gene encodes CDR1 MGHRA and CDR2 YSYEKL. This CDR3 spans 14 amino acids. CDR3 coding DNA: TGCGCCAGCAGCCAAGTGGGCGGTGGGGGTGAGCAGTTCTTC. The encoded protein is CASSQVGGGGEQFF.

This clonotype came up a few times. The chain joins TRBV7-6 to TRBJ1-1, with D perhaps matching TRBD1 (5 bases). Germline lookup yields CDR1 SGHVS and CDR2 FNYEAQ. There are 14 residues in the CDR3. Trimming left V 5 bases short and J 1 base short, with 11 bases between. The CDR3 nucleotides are TGTGCCAGCAGCCCCTCAGGGTGGAACACTGAAGCTTTCTTT. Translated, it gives CASSPSGWNTEAFF.

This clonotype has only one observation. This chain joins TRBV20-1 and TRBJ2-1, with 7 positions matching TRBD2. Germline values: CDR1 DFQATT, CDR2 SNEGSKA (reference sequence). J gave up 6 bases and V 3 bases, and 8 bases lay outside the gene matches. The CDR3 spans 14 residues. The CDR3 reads CSASWGGSGNEQFF. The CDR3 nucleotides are TGCAGTGCTAGTTGGGGGGGGTCTGGCAATGAGCAGTTCTTC.

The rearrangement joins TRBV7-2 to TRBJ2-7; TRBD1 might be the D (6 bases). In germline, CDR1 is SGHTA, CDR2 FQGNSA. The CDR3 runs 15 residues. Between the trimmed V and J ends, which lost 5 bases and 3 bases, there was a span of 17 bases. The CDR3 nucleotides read TGTGCCAGCAGCAGGGACACCGTGGAGTACTACGAGCAGTACTTC. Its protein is CASSRDTVEYYEQYF.

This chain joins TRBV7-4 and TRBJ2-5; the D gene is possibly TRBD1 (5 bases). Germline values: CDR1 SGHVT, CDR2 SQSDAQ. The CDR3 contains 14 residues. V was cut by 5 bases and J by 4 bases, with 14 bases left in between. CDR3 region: CASSGAPGGETQYF. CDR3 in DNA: TGTGCCAGCAGCGGGGCTCCGGGCGGAGAGACCCAGTACTTC.

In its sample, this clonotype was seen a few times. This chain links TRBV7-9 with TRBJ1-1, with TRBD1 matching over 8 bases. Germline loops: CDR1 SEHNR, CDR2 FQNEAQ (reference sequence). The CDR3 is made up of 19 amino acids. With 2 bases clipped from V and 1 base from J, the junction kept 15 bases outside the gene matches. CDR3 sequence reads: CASSLTGRGPEHPNTEAFF. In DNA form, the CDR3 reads TGTGCCAGCAGCTTAACGGGCAGGGGGCCCGAACATCCGAACACTGAAGCTTTCTTT.

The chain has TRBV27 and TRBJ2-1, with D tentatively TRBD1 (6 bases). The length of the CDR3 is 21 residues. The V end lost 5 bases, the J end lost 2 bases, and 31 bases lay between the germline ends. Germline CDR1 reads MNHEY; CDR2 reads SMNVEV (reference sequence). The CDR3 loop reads CASSANPVGQGLSVPYNEQFF. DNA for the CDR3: TGTGCCAGCAGTGCAAACCCTGTGGGGCAGGGGCTATCTGTCCCCTACAATGAGCAGTTCTTC.

The DNA for the CDR3 is TGTGCCAGCTATCTCGAGAACACTGAAGCTTTCTTT. This sequence encodes CASYLENTEAFF. V is TRBV7-9 and J is TRBJ1-1, with D unclear. Trimming pared 8 bases from V and 1 base from J, leaving 8 bases between. This CDR3 contains 12 residues. From germline, CDR1 is SEHNR and CDR2 FQNEAQ (reference sequence). Filled out from reference TRBV7-9 and TRBJ1-1, the complete variable domain reads DTGVSQNPRHKITKRGQNVTFRCDPISEHNRLYWYRQTLGQGPEFLTYFQNEAQLEKSRLLSDRFSAERPKGSFSTLEIQRTEQGDSAMYLCASYLENTEAFFGQGTRLTVV.

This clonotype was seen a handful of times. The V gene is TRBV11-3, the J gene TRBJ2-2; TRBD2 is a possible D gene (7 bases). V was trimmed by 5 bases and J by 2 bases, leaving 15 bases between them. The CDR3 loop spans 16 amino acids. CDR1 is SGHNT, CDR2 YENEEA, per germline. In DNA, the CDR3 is TGTGCCAGCAGCGATTACGGGGGGCCCAACACCGGGGAGCTGTTTTTT. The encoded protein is CASSDYGGPNTGELFF.

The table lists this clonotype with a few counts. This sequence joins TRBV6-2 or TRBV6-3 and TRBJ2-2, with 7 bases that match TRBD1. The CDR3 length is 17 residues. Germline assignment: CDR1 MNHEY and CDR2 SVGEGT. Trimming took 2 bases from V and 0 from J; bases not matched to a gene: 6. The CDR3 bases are TGTGCCAGCAGTTACCCCACTGGACAGGCGAACACCGGGGAGCTGTTTTTT. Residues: CASSYPTGQANTGELFF.

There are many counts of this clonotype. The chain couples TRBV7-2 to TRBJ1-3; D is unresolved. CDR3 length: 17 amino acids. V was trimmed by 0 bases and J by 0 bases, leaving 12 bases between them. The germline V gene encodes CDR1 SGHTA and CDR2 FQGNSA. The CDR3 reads CASSLAGTGVSGNTIYF. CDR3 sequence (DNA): TGTGCCAGCAGCTTAGCGGGTACGGGAGTCTCTGGAAACACCATATATTTT.

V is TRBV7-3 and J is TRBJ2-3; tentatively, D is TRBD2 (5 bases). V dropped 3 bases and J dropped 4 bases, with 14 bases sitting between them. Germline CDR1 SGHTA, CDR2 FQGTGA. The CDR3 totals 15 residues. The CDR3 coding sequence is TGTGCCAGCAGCTTCCTAGGAGGCCCTGCAGATACGCAGTATTTT. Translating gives CASSFLGGPADTQYF.

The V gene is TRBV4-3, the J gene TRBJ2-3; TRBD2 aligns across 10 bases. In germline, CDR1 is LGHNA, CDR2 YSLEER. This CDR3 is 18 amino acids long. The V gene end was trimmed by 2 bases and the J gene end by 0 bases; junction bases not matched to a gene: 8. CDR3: CASSQRSGGALSTDTQYF. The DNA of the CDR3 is TGCGCCAGCAGCCAACGAAGCGGGGGGGCCCTCAGCACAGATACGCAGTATTTT.

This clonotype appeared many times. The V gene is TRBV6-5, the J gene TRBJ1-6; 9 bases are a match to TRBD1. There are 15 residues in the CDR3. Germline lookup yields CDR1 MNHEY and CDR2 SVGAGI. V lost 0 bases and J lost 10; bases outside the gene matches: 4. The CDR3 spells CASSYSRTGDSPLHF. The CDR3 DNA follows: TGTGCCAGCAGTTACTCCCGGACAGGGGACTCACCCCTCCACTTT.